Listed below are T cell receptor beta chains from one sample, sequenced in a study of PD-1 and CTLA-4 blockade in melanoma. TCRdb's table, derived via immunoSEQ multiplex PCR, lists solely in-frame clones and lacks some. The top ten clones hold 7% to 9.5% of a sample with about 31,000 clones, roughly 90% of them seen once. This specimen was CD8+ T cells from peripheral blood, taken from a patient given anti-PD-1 treatment. These receptors were collected from a human donor with melanoma. Each CDR3 is given with its conserved first and last residue.

CDR3aa: CASSLLPENEQFF; v_gene: TRBV6-6; j_gene: TRBJ2-1
CDR3aa: CASSPPGTAKNIQYF; v_gene: TRBV28; j_gene: TRBJ2-4
CDR3aa: CAISGTGGFNEQFF; v_gene: TRBV10-3; j_gene: TRBJ2-1
CDR3aa: CAWRGAQDQKLFF; v_gene: TRBV30; j_gene: TRBJ2-2
CDR3aa: CASRFRKREMVEQFF; v_gene: TRBV12-2; j_gene: TRBJ2-1
CDR3aa: CASSLAAGGPEDTQYF; v_gene: TRBV5-1; j_gene: TRBJ2-3
CDR3aa: CATSDWTSGMDTGELFF; v_gene: TRBV24-1; j_gene: TRBJ2-2
CDR3aa: CASSYGTETLEQYF; v_gene: TRBV6-5; j_gene: TRBJ2-7
CDR3aa: CASSFGGSYGYTF; v_gene: TRBV5-4; j_gene: TRBJ1-2
CDR3aa: CASTDSGTDYGYTF; v_gene: TRBV6-6; j_gene: TRBJ1-2
CDR3aa: CASSLGTGRGEQYF; v_gene: TRBV28; j_gene: TRBJ2-7
CDR3aa: CASSLEEESYEQYF; v_gene: TRBV28; j_gene: TRBJ2-7
CDR3aa: CASSPPGQGKPEAFF; v_gene: TRBV7-9; j_gene: TRBJ1-1
CDR3aa: CASSLTQLAGAWTDTQYF; v_gene: TRBV13; j_gene: TRBJ2-3
CDR3aa: CATSDSTGWDGYTF; v_gene: TRBV24-1; j_gene: TRBJ1-2
CDR3aa: CAWTPDGYNSPLHF; v_gene: TRBV30; j_gene: TRBJ1-6
CDR3aa: CASSPPGQGNEKLFF; v_gene: TRBV18; j_gene: TRBJ1-4
CDR3aa: CASSYTSGASDTQYF; v_gene: TRBV6-5; j_gene: TRBJ2-3
CDR3aa: CASSETRGLNEQFF; v_gene: TRBV2; j_gene: TRBJ2-1
CDR3aa: CAWSVIGAGTTEAFF; v_gene: TRBV30; j_gene: TRBJ1-1
CDR3aa: CASSLIPGGATGEKLFF; v_gene: TRBV7-9; j_gene: TRBJ1-4
CDR3aa: CASSLNLTPSNYGYTF; v_gene: TRBV7-8; j_gene: TRBJ1-2
CDR3aa: CASSQVIAGTYNEQFF; v_gene: TRBV14; j_gene: TRBJ2-1
CDR3aa: CASRLGANTEAFF; v_gene: TRBV27; j_gene: TRBJ1-1
CDR3aa: CATQTATNEKLFF; v_gene: TRBV28; j_gene: TRBJ1-4
CDR3aa: CASSSTGGAFF; v_gene: TRBV12-3/TRBV12-4; j_gene: TRBJ1-1
CDR3aa: CASSEGLAGETDTQYF; v_gene: TRBV2; j_gene: TRBJ2-3
CDR3aa: CASSFQGGYTF; v_gene: TRBV7-2; j_gene: TRBJ1-2
CDR3aa: CASSVSLAGGDNEQFF; v_gene: TRBV5-8; j_gene: TRBJ2-1
CDR3aa: CASSPQGLAGYYNEQFF; v_gene: TRBV14; j_gene: TRBJ2-1
CDR3aa: CASSSGAYEQYF; v_gene: TRBV5-1; j_gene: TRBJ2-7
CDR3aa: CASSLRGETQYF; v_gene: TRBV7-9; j_gene: TRBJ2-5
CDR3aa: CSVHMVAVSTDTQYF; v_gene: TRBV29-1; j_gene: TRBJ2-3
CDR3aa: CASSFREVGPYEQYF; v_gene: TRBV5-8; j_gene: TRBJ2-7